The subject of this entry is one T cell receptor (beta chain). As yet, its antigen is unknown. The data are from a study of T cells after yellow fever vaccination. Study background: With SMART-Seq v4 Ultra Low Input, the fractions containing low cell numbers were prepared. Study conclusions and caveats: Clonotypes found in both CD4 and CD8 compartments made up a small share. Weaker overall, the secondary response nonetheless peaked faster (day 5 versus 15).

The junction had 16 bases not matched to a gene; V was cut back by 6 bases and J by 4 bases. The length of the CDR3 is 17 residues. Production of TCR cDNA was by 5'RACE template switching, which also added a universal primer site and UMIs. One entry per CDR3 protein results from TCRdb running MiXCR on the 5' RACE reads. The table lists roughly 180,000 distinct CDR3 sequences, 5.5% to 7.5% of them singletons, with about 2.7% in the top ten. The TCR was taken from a man younger than 35 who received the YFV17D yellow fever vaccine. The genes are TRBV12-3 or TRBV12-4 and TRBJ1-2, with TRBD1 identical over 8 bases. The input for sequencing was CD4+ T cells sorted from PBMCs, taken on the day of the first yellow fever vaccination. The CDR3 reads CASSPDTGGLYSYGYTF. The CDR3 nucleotides are TGTGCCAGCAGCCCTGATACAGGGGGTCTTTACTCCTATGGCTACACCTTC.